Listed here are 25 T cell receptor beta chains from one sample, sequenced in a study of shared clonotypes between healthy human individuals. Clones were sequenced by immunoSEQ multiplex PCR, and TCRdb holds only the in-frame ones, with some missing. The sample includes about half a million clones, roughly 85% of them seen just once. Sequences were obtained from PBMCs. Receptors originate from a woman aged 40-49 years in good health. Some clones in this sample may be carry-over from other donors' samples.

The table lists this clone with a few counts. The sample carries other DNA sequences with the same CDR3. The chain has TRBV15 and TRBJ2-3; D call uncertain. The CDR3 totals 14 residues. Trimming took 1 base from V and 2 from J, leaving 7 bases between them. Germline V CDR1 and CDR2: LNHNV, YYDKDF (reference sequence). DNA of the CDR3: TGTGCCACCAGCAGAGGGAGCCCCACAGATACGCAGTATTTT. Amino acid sequence: CATSRGSPTDTQYF.

CDR3 sequence: CASSFALAKNIQYF. For the CDR3, the DNA is TGTGCCAGCAGCTTTGCACTAGCCAAAAACATTCAGTACTTC. This chain uses TRBV7-9 with TRBJ2-4; D is unclear. The CDR3 spans 14 residues. The germline CDR1 and CDR2 sequences are SEHNR and FQNEAQ (reference sequence). The V end lost 3 bases, the J end lost 0 bases, and 6 bases lay between the germline ends.

The chain carries TRBV30 and TRBJ2-2, with D hard to call. The CDR3 totals 14 residues. Germline V lookup: CDR1 GTSNPN, CDR2 SVGIG (reference sequence). The V end was cut by 0 bases, the J end by 6 bases, with 11 bases between. This CDR3 is CAWSVRLVAGELFF. The CDR3 region has the DNA TGTGCCTGGAGTGTAAGGCTTGTCGCCGGGGAGCTGTTTTTT.

The genes are TRBV2 and TRBJ2-4; D might be TRBD2 (5 bases). Germline CDR1 SNHLY, CDR2 FYNNEI. V lost 4 bases, J lost 2 bases, and 15 bases lay in between. The CDR3 is 16 residues long. In DNA, the CDR3 is TGTGCCAGCAGTGGAGGTCTTAGCGAATCCAAAAACATTCAGTACTTC. Its translation: CASSGGLSESKNIQYF.

This clone came up a few times. V and J are TRBV2 and TRBJ1-1; D uncertain. CDR1 SNHLY and CDR2 FYNNEI come from the germline V gene. The CDR3 is 13 residues long. Trimming stripped 7 bases from V and 0 bases from J, with 9 bases between. The CDR3 nucleotides read TGTGCCAGCAAGGTAGACATGAACACTGAAGCTTTCTTT. Translated: CASKVDMNTEAFF.

The chain combines TRBV7-9 with TRBJ1-1; 9 nucleotides agree with TRBD1. V trimming: 4 bases; J trimming: 7 bases; junction bases outside the gene matches: 7. Germline V gives CDR1 SEHNR, CDR2 FQNEAQ (reference sequence). This CDR3 is 14 amino acids long. In DNA form, the CDR3 reads TGTGCCAGCAGCTCGGGAGGGACAGGGCGTGAAGCTTTCTTT. Translating it yields CASSSGGTGREAFF.

The chain joins TRBV5-1 to TRBJ1-1; D ambiguous. The germline CDR1 and CDR2 sequences are SGHRS and YFSETQ. This CDR3 is 15 amino acids long. V was pared by 0 bases and J by 1 base, with 10 bases between. Here the CDR3 DNA reads TGCGCCAGCAGCTTGGCCGGAGGGCCGAACACTGAAGCTTTCTTT. Amino acid sequence: CASSLAGGPNTEAFF.

The CDR3: CASKGAETQYF. CDR3 bases: TGTGCCAGCAAAGGGGCCGAGACCCAGTACTTC. J is TRBJ2-5 and V is TRBV6-6; TRBD1 might be the D (5 bases). Germline V gene lookup returns CDR1 MNHNY and CDR2 SVGAGI (reference sequence). V lost 7 bases, J lost 5 bases, and 8 bases lay in between. The CDR3 sequence is 11 residues long.

The chain uses TRBV19 and TRBJ2-7; TRBD2 matches 9 bases. This CDR3 has 13 amino acids. Trimming at V came to 6 bases and at J to 5 bases, leaving 5 bases not matched to a gene. Germline assignment: CDR1 LNHDA and CDR2 SQIVND (reference sequence). DNA for the CDR3: TGTGCCAGTAGCTATAGCGGGAGTAACGAGCAGTACTTC. Protein: CASSYSGSNEQYF.

This clone was seen a handful of times. J is TRBJ2-3 and V is TRBV15; D remains ambiguous. The CDR3 is 15 residues long. Trimming stripped 1 base from V and 2 bases from J, with 10 bases between. The germline V gene has CDR1 LNHNV and CDR2 YYDKDF (reference sequence). CDR3 bases: TGTGCCACCAGCAGAGTAGGGAATCCCACAGATACGCAGTATTTT. This sequence encodes CATSRVGNPTDTQYF.

The genes are TRBV7-3 and TRBJ2-2, with TRBD2 matching over 7 bases. Germline CDR1 reads SGHTA; CDR2 reads FQGTGA. V shed 2 bases and J 5 bases; nucleotides not matched to a gene: 8. The CDR3 runs 16 residues. CDR3 nucleotides: TGTGCCAGCAGCTTAGGAGGGACTACCGGGACCGGGGAGCTGTTTTTT. It is translated as CASSLGGTTGTGELFF. The full variable domain, with the rest looked up from reference TRBV7-3 and TRBJ2-2, is GAGVSQTPSNKVTEKGKYVELRCDPISGHTALYWYRQSLGQGPEFLIYFQGTGAADDSGLPNDRFFAVRPEGSVSTLKIQRTERGDSAVYLCASSLGGTTGTGELFFGEGSRLTVL.

This clone was observed a single time. The chain has TRBV28 and TRBJ2-7; D may match TRBD1 or TRBD2 (6 bases each). CDR1 and CDR2 (germline): MDHEN, SYDVKM. Trimming pared 11 bases from V and 3 bases from J, leaving 11 bases between. This CDR3 is built from 11 residues. The CDR3 reads CASGGNYEQYF. The CDR3 DNA is TGTGCCTCCGGGGGCAACTACGAGCAGTACTTC.

With respect to this clone: A far larger clone is a single base away, which makes a read error likely. The chain uses TRBV28 and TRBJ2-5, with D unresolved. This CDR3 has 12 residues. Trimming took 2 bases from V and 6 from J, leaving 7 bases between them. Germline V gene lookup returns CDR1 MDHEN and CDR2 SYDVKM. This chain's CDR3 is CASSLNSQTQYF. CDR3 bases: TGTGCCAGCAGTTTAAACTCGCAGACCCAGTACTTC.

V and J are TRBV18 and TRBJ2-6, with unresolved D. Germline V CDR1 and CDR2: KGHSH, LQKENI. The CDR3 runs 13 residues. The V and J ends lost 6 bases and 1 base respectively, with 4 bases between them. The CDR3 region has the DNA TGTGCCAGCTCCGAATCTGGGGCCAACGTCCTGACTTTC. Protein: CASSESGANVLTF.

CDR3 loop: CASSLPQGHEQFF. The DNA for the CDR3 is TGTGCCAGCAGTTTACCTCAGGGCCATGAGCAGTTCTTC. J is TRBJ2-1 and V is TRBV28; D might be TRBD1 (5 bases). The V end lost 2 bases, the J end lost 8 bases, and 10 bases lay between the germline ends. This CDR3 spans 13 amino acids. The V gene's germline CDR1 is MDHEN and CDR2 SYDVKM.

V usage is TRBV7-9 and J usage is TRBJ2-1, with 8 positions matching TRBD2. CDR3 size: 15 residues. Trimming removed 3 bases from V and 7 bases from J; junction bases left unmatched: 8. The germline gives CDR1 SEHNR, CDR2 FQNEAQ (reference sequence). This CDR3 reads CASSLGREGKNEQFF. The CDR3, as DNA: TGTGCCAGCAGCTTGGGACGGGAGGGTAAGAATGAGCAGTTCTTC.

The chain employs TRBV28 and TRBJ2-3, with D perhaps TRBD1 (5 bases). From germline, CDR1 is MDHEN and CDR2 SYDVKM. CDR3 size: 14 residues. The V and J ends lost 2 bases and 9 bases respectively, with 15 bases between them. The CDR3 sequence: CASSLPGPKGTQYF. CDR3 DNA sequence: TGTGCCAGCAGTTTACCAGGGCCCAAAGGAACGCAGTATTTT.

The V call is TRBV7-9, the J call TRBJ2-7, with 9 bases lining up with TRBD1. This CDR3 comprises 16 residues. Per germline, CDR1 SEHNR and CDR2 FQNEAQ (reference sequence). Unmatched junction bases numbered 11, after V lost 5 bases and J lost 3 bases. CDR3 loop: CASSPLGQGGGYEQYF. CDR3 sequence (DNA): TGTGCCAGCAGCCCCCTGGGACAGGGCGGGGGCTACGAGCAGTACTTC.

With respect to this clone: The junction shows a germline mismatch at one end, possibly a read error. V and J are TRBV5-1 and TRBJ1-2; the D is unclear. CDR3 length: 13 amino acids. Per the germline V gene, CDR1 is SGHRS and CDR2 is YFSETQ. The CDR3 loop reads CASSLVTGYGYTF. The CDR3 coding sequence is TGTGCCAGCAGCTTGGTAACCGGCTATGGCTACACCTTC. Full variable domain (missing parts from reference TRBV5-1 and TRBJ1-2): KAGVTQTPRYLIKTRGQQVTLSCSPISGHRSVSWYQQTPGQGLQFLFEYFSETQRNKGNFPGRFSGRQFSNSRSEMNVSTLELGDSALYLCASSLVTGYGYTFGSGTRLTVV.

On this clone: The same CDR3 arises from other DNA sequences in this sample as well. J is TRBJ2-1 and V is TRBV2, with a weak D call TRBD2 (5 bases). This CDR3 contains 13 residues. V was clipped by 4 bases and J by 3 bases, with 7 bases between them. The germline CDR1 and CDR2 sequences are SNHLY and FYNNEI. The CDR3 DNA reads as TGTGCCAGCAGTGTAGGACTCTACAATGAGCAGTTCTTC. It codes for CASSVGLYNEQFF.

The genes are TRBV28 and TRBJ1-2; no clear D gene. The CDR3 consists of 12 residues. Trimming stripped 5 bases from V and 4 bases from J, with 8 bases between. Germline V gene sequence: CDR1 MDHEN, CDR2 SYDVKM. The CDR3 sequence is CASSRLAYGYTF. The CDR3 coding sequence is TGTGCCAGCAGTCGTCTGGCCTATGGCTACACCTTC.

V gene TRBV5-1 combines with J gene TRBJ1-5; D gene ambiguous. The germline gives CDR1 SGHRS, CDR2 YFSETQ. Trimming left V 4 bases short and J 2 bases short, with 10 bases between. CDR3 size: 14 residues. CDR3 bases: TGCGCCAGCAGCCCGTCCGGCGGCAATCAGCCCCAGCATTTT. Amino acids: CASSPSGGNQPQHF.

The table lists this clone with a few counts. This CDR3 is CASSYREGDTQYF. The CDR3 bases are TGTGCCAGCAGTTACAGGGAGGGGGATACGCAGTATTTT. The chain is built from TRBV6-5 and TRBJ2-3; TRBD2 matches 7 bases. The J segment lost 6 bases and the V segment lost 2 bases, leaving 2 bases of the junction unmatched. The CDR3 covers 13 residues. Germline V gene data show CDR1 as MNHEY and CDR2 as SVGAGI.

The chain combines TRBV19 with TRBJ2-7, with 8 bases that match TRBD1. Germline V gives CDR1 LNHDA, CDR2 SQIVND (reference sequence). This CDR3 comprises 13 residues. V shed 4 bases and J 2 bases; nucleotides not matched to a gene: 1. The CDR3 sequence: CASSRTGTYEQYF. As DNA, the CDR3 is TGTGCCAGTAGTAGGACAGGGACCTACGAGCAGTACTTC.

J is TRBJ2-3 and V is TRBV7-2; 9 nucleotides agree with TRBD2. The V and J ends lost 2 bases and 3 bases, in that order; junction bases with no gene match: 6. The CDR3 is 16 residues long. CDR1 is SGHTA and CDR2 is FQGNSA in the germline V gene. The CDR3 reads CASSLFAGGPTDTQYF. The CDR3 DNA sequence: TGTGCCAGCAGCTTATTCGCGGGAGGGCCGACAGATACGCAGTATTTT.